This TCR beta chain was documented in a study of T cell responses to AZD1222 COVID-19 vaccine. The CDR3 contains 15 residues. V was clipped by 5 bases and J by 9 bases; unmatched bases: 10. CDR1 and CDR2 from the germline V gene are KGHSH and LQKENI. Study-level results: CD4 TCRs associated with vaccination spanned spike, dominating at 160-218 and 743-854. Seropositive AZD1222 recipients at baseline numbered only five or six.

In the case of this clone: The antigen remains unidentified.

Data came from immunoSEQ multiplex PCR; TCRdb stores just in-frame clones and leaves some out. The sample has about 140,000 clones, approximately 87% seen once. This chain joins TRBV18 and TRBJ1-6; 7 nucleotides match TRBD1. Sequenced material: peripheral blood, taken 28 days after the second AZD1222 dose. The source is an adult who received the AZD1222 COVID-19 vaccine. The CDR3: CASSSLGQRGSPLHF. The DNA for the CDR3 is TGTGCCAGCTCATCGCTGGGACAGAGGGGTTCACCCCTCCACTTT.